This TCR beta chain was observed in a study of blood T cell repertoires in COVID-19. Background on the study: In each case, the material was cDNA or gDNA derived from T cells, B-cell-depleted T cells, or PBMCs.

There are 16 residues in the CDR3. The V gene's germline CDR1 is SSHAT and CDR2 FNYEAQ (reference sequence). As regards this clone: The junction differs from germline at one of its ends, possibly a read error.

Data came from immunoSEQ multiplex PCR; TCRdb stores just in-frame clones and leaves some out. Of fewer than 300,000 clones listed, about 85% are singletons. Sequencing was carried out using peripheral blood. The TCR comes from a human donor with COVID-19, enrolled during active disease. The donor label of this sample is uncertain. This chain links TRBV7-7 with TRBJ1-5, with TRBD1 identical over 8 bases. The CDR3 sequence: CASSFRTGFGNQPQHF. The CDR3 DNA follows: TGTGCTAGCAGCTTCCGGACAGGGTTTGGCAATCAGCCCCAGCATTTT.